This is a list of T cell receptor beta chains from one sample in a study of shared clonotypes between healthy human individuals. Sequenced by immunoSEQ multiplex PCR; TCRdb stores in-frame clones only, minus some. The table has 500,000 to 700,000 clones, approximately 95% seen once; the top ten hold 0.095% to 0.14%. Sequencing was performed on naive CD8+ T cells sorted from blood. Every receptor here comes from a young woman in good health. CDR3s include the opening cysteine and the closing phenylalanine or tryptophan. D genes are given only for firm matches. Where a row states a size, it is once, few, many or the class of an expanded clone; other rows omit it.

d_call	j_call	clone_size	v_call	cdr3_aa	cdr3_nt
TRBD1	TRBJ2-7	-	TRBV28	CASSFGQGAAYEQYF	TGTGCCAGCAGTTTTGGACAGGGGGCCGCATACGAGCAGTACTTC
-	TRBJ2-6	-	TRBV23-1	CALCWAEWANVLTF	TGCGCCCTATGCTGGGCGGAGTGGGCCAACGTCCTGACTTTC
-	TRBJ2-7	-	TRBV5-8	CASSLKEAYEQYF	TGTGCCAGCAGCTTGAAGGAAGCCTACGAGCAGTACTTC
TRBD2	TRBJ2-1	once	TRBV7-2	CASITSPGLAGHEQFF	TGTGCCAGCATCACAAGCCCGGGACTAGCGGGGCATGAGCAGTTCTTC
TRBD2	TRBJ2-7	-	TRBV5-6	CASSLGLAGAYEQYF	TGTGCCAGCAGCTTGGGACTAGCGGGTGCCTACGAGCAGTACTTC
-	TRBJ2-7	-	TRBV7-6	CASSLYPEQYF	TGTGCCAGCAGCTTATATCCCGAGCAGTACTTC
TRBD1	TRBJ2-7	-	TRBV6-5	CASSYGRTGLTYEQYF	TGTGCCAGCAGTTACGGTCGGACAGGGCTCACCTACGAGCAGTACTTC
TRBD2	TRBJ2-1	-	TRBV27	CASSPVESGRALGNEQFF	TGTGCCAGCAGTCCTGTAGAGAGCGGGAGGGCCTTAGGGAATGAGCAGTTCTTC
-	TRBJ2-7	-	TRBV4-1	CASSQDWRAYEQYF	TGCGCCAGCAGCCAAGATTGGCGGGCCTACGAGCAGTACTTC
-	TRBJ1-1	-	TRBV27	CASSALSIRNTEAFF	TGTGCCAGCAGTGCGCTTTCTATAAGGAACACTGAAGCTTTCTTT
-	TRBJ2-7	once	TRBV28	CASSQTGYLYPEQYF	TGTGCCAGCAGCCAAACAGGGTACCTTTACCCCGAGCAGTACTTC
-	TRBJ2-7	-	TRBV9	CASSVEASAYEQYF	TGTGCCAGCAGCGTAGAGGCCAGTGCCTACGAGCAGTACTTC
TRBD2	TRBJ2-7	-	TRBV10-3	CAITGGRYEQYF	TGTGCCATCACGGGGGGTCGGTACGAGCAGTACTTC
TRBD1	TRBJ1-1	-	TRBV7-9	CASSSSGTGILNTEAFF	TGTGCCAGCAGCTCCTCCGGGACAGGGATATTGAACACTGAAGCTTTCTTT
TRBD1	TRBJ2-7	-	TRBV27	CASRKGTGYEQYF	TGTGCCAGCAGGAAGGGGACAGGCTACGAGCAGTACTTC